This record looks at one T cell receptor beta chain sequence and its context. Its target is not known. PCR used 60 Vbeta primers and 13 Jbeta primers. The repertoire was sequenced with immunoSEQ multiplex PCR; TCRdb's copy has only in-frame clones and lacks some. The table records some 56,000 clones, 80% of them present only once. The sample originates from a study of cytomegalovirus exposure and HLA in healthy donors. Study conclusions and caveats: Fewer N-insertions than the roughly 650-donor mean were reportedly shown by an Asian-associated ancestry cluster in a later analysis. In a later analysis, TCR beta V- and J-gene trimming was associated with a missense DCLRE1C variant.

The trim removed 6 bases at V and 7 bases at J, leaving 7 bases unmatched. The CDR3 is 14 amino acids. The germline CDR1 and CDR2 sequences are SGHTA and FQGTGA. The gene calls are TRBV7-3 and TRBJ2-1; 9 nucleotides match TRBD2. This receptor was identified in a woman aged 40-49 years in good health and CMV-seronegative. Sequencing was performed on PBMCs. The CDR3 sequence is CASRPAGGVNEQFF. In DNA, the CDR3 is TGTGCCAGCAGGCCAGCGGGAGGCGTAAATGAGCAGTTCTTC. Based on the CDR3 plus reference TRBV7-3 and TRBJ2-1, the full variable domain is GAGVSQTPSNKVTEKGKYVELRCDPISGHTALYWYRQSLGQGPEFLIYFQGTGAADDSGLPNDRFFAVRPEGSVSTLKIQRTERGDSAVYLCASRPAGGVNEQFFGPGTRLTVL.